This T cell receptor beta chain is from a study of PD-L1 blockade in urothelial cancer. About the study: In the patient group, about 85% of the roughly 30 were males with bladder-origin urothelial cancer. At 3 weeks after treatment start (second dose) and again at 6 weeks, blood was analyzed. Before enrollment, 0 to 3 chemotherapy regimens had been given to patients.

Libraries were prepared by immunoSEQ multiplex PCR; TCRdb keeps only in-frame clonotypes and omits some of them. The sample records 40,000 to 55,000 clones, about 86% being singletons. Stated time point: pretreatment peripheral blood. Urothelial carcinoma in patients was locally advanced or metastatic. The sequence was collected from a man aged 55 to 70 with urothelial cancer. This sample comprised PBMCs, obtained around atezolizumab (anti-PD-L1) treatment.

The CDR3 DNA is TGTGCTAGTGGTTTGGTTCTGATGGGACAGAGGAACGCTAACTATGGCTACACCTTC. This gives the protein CASGLVLMGQRNANYGYTF. The gene calls are TRBV12-5 and TRBJ1-2, with 7 bases identical to TRBD1. The germline V gene encodes CDR1 LGHNT and CDR2 FRNRAP. This CDR3 has 19 amino acids. V dropped 0 bases and J dropped 0; count of bases not matched to a gene: 13.